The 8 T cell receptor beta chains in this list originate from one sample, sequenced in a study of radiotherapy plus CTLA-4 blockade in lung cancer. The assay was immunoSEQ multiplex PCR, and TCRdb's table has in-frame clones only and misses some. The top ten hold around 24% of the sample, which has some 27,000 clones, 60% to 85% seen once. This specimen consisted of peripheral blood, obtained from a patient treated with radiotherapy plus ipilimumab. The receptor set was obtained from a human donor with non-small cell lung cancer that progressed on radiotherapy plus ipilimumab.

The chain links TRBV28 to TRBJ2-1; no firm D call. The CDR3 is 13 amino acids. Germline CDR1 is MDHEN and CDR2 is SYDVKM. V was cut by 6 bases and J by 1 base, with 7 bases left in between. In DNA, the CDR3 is TGTGCCAGCAGCGAGACTTCCTACAATGAGCAGTTCTTC. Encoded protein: CASSETSYNEQFF. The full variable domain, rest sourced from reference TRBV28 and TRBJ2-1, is DVKVTQSSRYLVKRTGEKVFLECVQDMDHENMFWYRQDPGLGLRLIYFSYDVKMKEKGDIPEGYSVSREKKERFSLILESASTNQTSMYLCASSETSYNEQFFGPGTRLTVL.

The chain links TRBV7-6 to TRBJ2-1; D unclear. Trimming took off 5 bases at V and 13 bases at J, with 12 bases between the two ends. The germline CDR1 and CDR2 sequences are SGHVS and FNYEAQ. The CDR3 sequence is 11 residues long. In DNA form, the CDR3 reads TGTGCCAGCAGCCGCCGGGCCCCTCAGTTCTTC. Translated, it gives CASSRRAPQFF. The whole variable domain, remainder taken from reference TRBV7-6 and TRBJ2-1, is GAGVSQSPRYKVTKRGQDVALRCDPISGHVSLYWYRQALGQGPEFLTYFNYEAQQDKSGLPNDRFSAERPEGSISTLTIQRTEQRDSAMYRCASSRRAPQFFGPGTRLTVL.

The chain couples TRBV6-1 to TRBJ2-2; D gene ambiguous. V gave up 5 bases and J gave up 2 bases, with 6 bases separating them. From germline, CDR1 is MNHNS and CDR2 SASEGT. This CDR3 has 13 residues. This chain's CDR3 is CASSLHNTGELFF. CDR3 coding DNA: TGTGCCAGCAGTCTCCATAACACCGGGGAGCTGTTTTTT.

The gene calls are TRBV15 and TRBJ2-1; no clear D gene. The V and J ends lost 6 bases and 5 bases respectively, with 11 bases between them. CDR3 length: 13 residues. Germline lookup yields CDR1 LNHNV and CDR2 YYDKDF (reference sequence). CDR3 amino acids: CATRGQGNNEQFF. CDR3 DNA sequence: TGTGCCACCAGAGGCCAAGGGAACAATGAGCAGTTCTTC.

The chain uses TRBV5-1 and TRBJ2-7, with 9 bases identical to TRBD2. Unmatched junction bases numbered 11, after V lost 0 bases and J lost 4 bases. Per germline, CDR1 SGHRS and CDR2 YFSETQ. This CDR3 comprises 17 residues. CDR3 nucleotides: TGCGCCAGCAGCTTGGGAGCGGGAGGCTCCCTTTCGTACGAGCAGTACTTC. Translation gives CASSLGAGGSLSYEQYF. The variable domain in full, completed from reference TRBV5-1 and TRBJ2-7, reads KAGVTQTPRYLIKTRGQQVTLSCSPISGHRSVSWYQQTPGQGLQFLFEYFSETQRNKGNFPGRFSGRQFSNSRSEMNVSTLELGDSALYLCASSLGAGGSLSYEQYFGPGTRLTVT.

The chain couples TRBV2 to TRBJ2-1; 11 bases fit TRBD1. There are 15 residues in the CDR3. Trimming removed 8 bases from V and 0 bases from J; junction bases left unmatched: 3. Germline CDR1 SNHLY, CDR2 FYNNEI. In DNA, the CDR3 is TGTGCCAGCTACGGGACAGGGGGCTCCTACAATGAGCAGTTCTTC. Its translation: CASYGTGGSYNEQFF.

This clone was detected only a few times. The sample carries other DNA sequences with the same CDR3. CDR3 sequence reads: CASSQSRGLGETQYF. In DNA form, the CDR3 reads TGTGCCAGCAGCCAATCGCGGGGGTTAGGAGAGACCCAGTACTTC. V usage is TRBV16 and J usage is TRBJ2-5, with 7 bases matching TRBD2. The germline CDR1 and CDR2 sequences are KGHSY and FQNENV. This CDR3 comprises 15 residues. J was trimmed by 4 bases and V by 0 bases; bases with no gene match: 5.

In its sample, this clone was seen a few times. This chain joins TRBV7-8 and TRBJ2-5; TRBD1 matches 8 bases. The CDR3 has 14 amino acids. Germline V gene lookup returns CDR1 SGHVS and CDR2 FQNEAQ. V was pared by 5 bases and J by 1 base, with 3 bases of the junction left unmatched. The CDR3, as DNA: TGTGCCAGCAGCGCCGGACAGGGCCAAGAGACCCAGTACTTC. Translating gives CASSAGQGQETQYF.